The rows below give T cell receptor beta chains drawn from one sample of a study of PD-L1 blockade in urothelial cancer. TCRdb keeps only in-frame clones here, not all; method: immunoSEQ multiplex PCR. The sample shows roughly 120,000 clones, more than 85% of them seen only once. The sample was PBMCs, taken around atezolizumab (anti-PD-L1) treatment. The receptor set was obtained from a man between 60 and 75 years old with urothelial cancer. CDR3s include the opening cysteine and the closing phenylalanine or tryptophan. D genes are given only for firm matches. Size is stated for part of the rows, as once, few or many counts, or as a class when the clone is expanded.

size	J	D	V	CDR3	DNA
-	TRBJ2-1	TRBD2	TRBV29-1	CSVEGALEVAGGAYNEQFF	TGCAGCGTTGAAGGTGCCCTGGAGGTTGCGGGAGGCGCCTACAATGAGCAGTTCTTC
few	TRBJ1-3	-	TRBV5-4	CASSRMIQGLGASGNTIYF	TGTGCCAGCAGCCGAATGATACAGGGTTTGGGAGCATCTGGAAACACCATATATTTT
-	TRBJ2-1	TRBD2	TRBV18	CASSPFSGGASNEQFF	TGTGCCAGCTCACCCTTCAGCGGGGGGGCGTCCAATGAGCAGTTCTTC
once	TRBJ2-7	-	TRBV4-1	CASSQVLGADEQYF	TGCGCCAGCAGCCAAGTCCTAGGAGCCGACGAGCAGTACTTC
-	TRBJ2-7	-	TRBV7-2	CASTKPGESYEQYF	TGTGCCAGCACGAAGCCCGGGGAATCCTACGAGCAGTACTTC
few	TRBJ1-2	TRBD1	TRBV11-1	CASSLEQFQGQGYTF	TGTGCCAGCAGCTTGGAGCAGTTCCAGGGACAGGGCTACACCTTC
-	TRBJ1-5	-	TRBV28	CASSRVDGAGQPQHF	TGTGCCAGCAGCCGGGTGGACGGGGCGGGACAGCCCCAGCATTTT
-	TRBJ2-1	TRBD2	TRBV5-1	CASSFGSGGNEQFF	TGCGCCAGCAGCTTCGGATCGGGAGGGAATGAGCAGTTCTTC
-	TRBJ2-3	-	TRBV7-3	CASSPSYSTDTQYF	TGTGCCAGCAGCCCTAGCTACTCCACAGATACGCAGTATTTT
-	TRBJ2-5	TRBD2	TRBV18	CASSPLRGGQETQYF	TGTGCCAGCTCACCGTTGCGGGGGGGCCAAGAGACCCAGTACTTC
-	TRBJ2-6	TRBD2	TRBV10-3	CAISESGGSGANVLTF	TGTGCCATCAGTGAGTCGGGGGGGTCTGGGGCCAACGTCCTGACTTTC
-	TRBJ1-2	TRBD1	TRBV19	CASSLGTGGTGGYTF	TGTGCCAGTAGTCTCGGGACAGGGGGCACTGGTGGCTACACCTTC
-	TRBJ1-4	-	TRBV5-1	CASSSGGGGAEKLFF	TGCGCCAGCAGCTCTGGAGGTGGAGGAGCCGAAAAACTGTTTTTT
-	TRBJ2-3	-	TRBV5-1	CASSPEAGSTDTQYF	TGCGCCAGCAGCCCAGAGGCCGGGAGCACAGATACGCAGTATTTT
-	TRBJ1-5	-	TRBV30	CAWTLGPNQPQHF	TGTGCCTGGACCCTAGGTCCGAATCAGCCCCAGCATTTT
-	TRBJ2-3	-	TRBV29-1	CSAAPGIRDTQYF	TGCAGCGCCGCCCCGGGGATCAGAGATACGCAGTATTTT
-	TRBJ2-5	TRBD2	TRBV5-1	CASSLLGGLAGGRETQYF	TGCGCCAGCAGCCTCCTCGGGGGACTAGCGGGAGGGCGAGAGACCCAGTACTTC
once	TRBJ2-4	TRBD1	TRBV28	CASSPPGTAVNIQYF	TGTGCCAGCAGCCCCCCCGGGACAGCGGTGAACATTCAGTACTTC
-	TRBJ2-5	-	TRBV29-1	CSVVLGGETQYF	TGCAGCGTTGTTCTTGGAGGAGAGACCCAGTACTTC
-	TRBJ2-7	TRBD2	TRBV11-2	CASSLMAGVAASYEQYF	TGTGCCAGCAGCCTCATGGCGGGAGTAGCCGCCTCCTACGAGCAGTACTTC
-	TRBJ2-1	TRBD1	TRBV5-4	CASTTSGTGGRMGQFF	TGTGCCAGCACGACCTCCGGGACAGGGGGTAGAATGGGGCAGTTCTTC
once	TRBJ1-5	-	TRBV7-6	CASSLAAERQPQHF	TGTGCCAGCAGCTTAGCAGCCGAACGCCAGCCCCAGCATTTT
once	TRBJ2-5	-	TRBV18	CASSPGGGAETQYF	TGTGCCAGCTCACCAGGAGGGGGCGCTGAGACCCAGTACTTC
-	TRBJ1-1	-	TRBV5-1	CASSTGPGTEAFF	TGCGCCAGCAGCACAGGACCCGGAACCGAAGCTTTCTTT
-	TRBJ2-7	-	TRBV5-4	CASSLRPLSVEQYF	TGTGCCAGCAGCTTGAGGCCACTAAGCGTCGAGCAGTACTTC
-	TRBJ1-1	TRBD1	TRBV5-1	CASSWTGGAGKTEAFF	TGCGCCAGCAGCTGGACAGGGGGCGCCGGAAAAACTGAAGCTTTCTTT
-	TRBJ2-7	-	TRBV10-3	CAISANSPGEQYF	TGTGCCATCAGTGCCAACTCCCCGGGGGAGCAGTACTTC
-	TRBJ1-2	-	TRBV5-4	CASELQGTNYGYTF	TGTGCCAGCGAGTTGCAGGGGACTAACTATGGCTACACCTTC
-	TRBJ2-3	TRBD2	TRBV5-1	CASSGGRAGVRDTQYF	TGCGCCAGCAGCGGGGGGAGAGCGGGGGTCAGGGATACGCAGTATTTT
-	TRBJ2-5	TRBD2	TRBV7-2	CASSLSGRAQETQYF	TGTGCCAGCAGCTTAAGCGGGAGGGCCCAAGAGACCCAGTACTTC
-	TRBJ2-3	-	TRBV6-5	CASSQGHSTDTQYF	TGTGCCAGCAGCCAGGGGCATTCTACGGATACGCAGTATTTT
-	TRBJ2-1	-	TRBV28	CASRSGWGRYNEQFF	TGTGCCAGCCGCTCTGGTTGGGGGAGGTACAATGAGCAGTTCTTC
-	TRBJ2-1	-	TRBV7-8	CASSLPLGLTWNEQFF	TGTGCCAGCAGCCTCCCACTAGGACTAACTTGGAATGAGCAGTTCTTC
-	TRBJ1-2	TRBD1	TRBV9	CASSAGWDRANYGYTF	TGTGCCAGCAGCGCCGGATGGGACAGAGCTAACTATGGCTACACCTTC
once	TRBJ2-3	TRBD2	TRBV28	CASSFQRGLTDTQYF	TGTGCCAGCAGTTTCCAGCGGGGGCTCACAGATACGCAGTATTTT
once	TRBJ2-5	-	TRBV7-2	CASSLGAGLQETQYF	TGTGCCAGCAGCTTAGGGGCGGGATTGCAAGAGACCCAGTACTTC
-	TRBJ2-7	-	TRBV7-8	CASSPAGAARLRSSYEQYF	TGTGCCAGCAGCCCGGCGGGGGCCGCCCGGCTCCGAAGCTCCTACGAGCAGTACTTC
-	TRBJ2-2	TRBD2	TRBV2	CASSPRPAGGTGELFF	TGTGCCAGCAGTCCCCGGCCAGCGGGGGGCACCGGGGAGCTGTTTTTT
-	TRBJ2-7	-	TRBV5-1	CASSLDGGSSYEQYF	TGCGCCAGCAGCTTGGATGGGGGGAGCTCCTACGAGCAGTACTTC
-	TRBJ1-2	-	TRBV7-2	CASSLGGVGGYTF	TGTGCCAGCAGCTTAGGGGGGGTCGGTGGCTACACCTTC
-	TRBJ2-2	TRBD1	TRBV7-9	CASKRGQLDTGELFF	TGTGCCAGCAAGAGGGGACAGTTGGACACCGGGGAGCTGTTTTTT
-	TRBJ2-3	-	TRBV4-3	CASSRRALTDTQYF	TGCGCCAGCAGTCGCAGGGCCCTCACAGATACGCAGTATTTT
-	TRBJ2-3	-	TRBV13	CASSLRGSLGDTQYF	TGTGCCAGCAGCTTACGCGGATCTCTGGGAGATACGCAGTATTTT
-	TRBJ1-1	-	TRBV28	CASFNIGGMRAFF	TGTGCCAGCTTCAACATCGGGGGGATGAGAGCTTTCTTT
once	TRBJ2-7	TRBD2	TRBV4-2	CASSRGAGEYEQYF	TGTGCCAGCTCCCGGGGAGCGGGGGAGTACGAGCAGTACTTC
once	TRBJ2-7	TRBD1	TRBV9	CASSAGGQGLFEQYF	TGTGCCAGCAGCGCGGGGGGACAGGGACTCTTCGAGCAGTACTTC
-	TRBJ1-2	-	TRBV19	CASNHLQESYGYTF	TGTGCCAGTAATCATTTACAGGAGAGCTATGGCTACACCTTC
-	TRBJ1-1	-	TRBV6-6	CASSYTVTGPRGAFF	TGTGCCAGCAGTTACACGGTAACAGGCCCCAGGGGAGCTTTCTTT
-	TRBJ1-1	TRBD1	TRBV6-5	CASSYTGGRTEAFF	TGTGCCAGCAGTTATACAGGGGGGCGGACTGAAGCTTTCTTT
many	TRBJ1-1	TRBD1	TRBV2	CASSAGGFTEAFF	TGTGCCAGCAGTGCAGGGGGTTTCACTGAAGCTTTCTTT
-	TRBJ1-5	-	TRBV21-1	CASSILRNQPQHF	TGTGCCAGCAGCATTCTAAGAAATCAGCCCCAGCATTTT
few	TRBJ2-7	-	TRBV11-3	CASSSARQGEQYF	TGTGCCAGCAGCAGCGCGAGGCAGGGCGAGCAGTACTTC
once	TRBJ2-5	TRBD2	TRBV4-1	CASSQVPPREARETQYF	TGCGCCAGCAGCCAAGTCCCTCCCCGGGAGGCGCGGGAGACCCAGTACTTC